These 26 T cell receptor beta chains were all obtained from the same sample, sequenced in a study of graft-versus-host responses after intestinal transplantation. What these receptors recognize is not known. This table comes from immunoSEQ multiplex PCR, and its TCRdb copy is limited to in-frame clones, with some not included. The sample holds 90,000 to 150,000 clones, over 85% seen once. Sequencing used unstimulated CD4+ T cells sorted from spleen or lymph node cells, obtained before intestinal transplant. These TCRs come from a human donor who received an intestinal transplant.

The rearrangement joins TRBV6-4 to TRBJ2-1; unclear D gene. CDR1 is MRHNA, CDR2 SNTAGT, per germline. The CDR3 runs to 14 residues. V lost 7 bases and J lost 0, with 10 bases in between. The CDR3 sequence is CASKALSSYNEQFF. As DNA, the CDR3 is TGTGCCAGCAAGGCCTTAAGCTCCTACAATGAGCAGTTCTTC.

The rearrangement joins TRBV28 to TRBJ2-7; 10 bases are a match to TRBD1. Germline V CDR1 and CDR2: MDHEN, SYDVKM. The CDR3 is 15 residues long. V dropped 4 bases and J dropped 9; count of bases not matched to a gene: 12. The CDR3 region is CASSSPGQGSHMQYF. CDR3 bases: TGTGCCAGCAGTTCTCCGGGACAGGGGAGTCATATGCAGTACTTC.

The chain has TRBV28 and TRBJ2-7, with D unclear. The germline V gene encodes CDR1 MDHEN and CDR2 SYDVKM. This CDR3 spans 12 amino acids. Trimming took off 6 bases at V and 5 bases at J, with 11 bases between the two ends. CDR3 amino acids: CASSRRRDEQYF. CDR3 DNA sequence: TGTGCCAGCAGCCGCCGAAGGGACGAGCAGTACTTC.

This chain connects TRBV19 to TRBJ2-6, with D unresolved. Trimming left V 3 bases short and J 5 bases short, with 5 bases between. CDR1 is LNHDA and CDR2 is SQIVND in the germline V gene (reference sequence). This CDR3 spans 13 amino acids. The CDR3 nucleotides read TGTGCCAGTAGTATCAATAGGGCCAACGTCCTGACTTTC. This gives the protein CASSINRANVLTF.

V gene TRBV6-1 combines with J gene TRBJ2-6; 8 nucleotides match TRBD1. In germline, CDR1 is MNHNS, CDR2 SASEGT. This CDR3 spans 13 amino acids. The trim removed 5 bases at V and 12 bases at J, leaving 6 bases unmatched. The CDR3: CASSPDRVSVLTF. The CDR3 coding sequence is TGTGCCAGCAGTCCGGACAGGGTTAGCGTCCTGACTTTC.

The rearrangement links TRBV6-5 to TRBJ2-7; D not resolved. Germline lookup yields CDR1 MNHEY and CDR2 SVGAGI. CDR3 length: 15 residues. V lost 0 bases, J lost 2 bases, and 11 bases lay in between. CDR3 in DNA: TGTGCCAGCAGTTACTCGGTTGTGGACCCCTACGAGCAGTACTTC. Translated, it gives CASSYSVVDPYEQYF.

CDR3 sequence: CASSQSYGYTF. The CDR3 bases are TGTGCCAGCAGTCAGTCCTATGGCTACACCTTC. The rearrangement uses TRBV28 and TRBJ1-2, with D unresolved. Deletions cut 5 bases from V and 4 bases from J, with 5 bases between. CDR3 length equals 11 residues. Germline CDR1 and CDR2: MDHEN and SYDVKM.

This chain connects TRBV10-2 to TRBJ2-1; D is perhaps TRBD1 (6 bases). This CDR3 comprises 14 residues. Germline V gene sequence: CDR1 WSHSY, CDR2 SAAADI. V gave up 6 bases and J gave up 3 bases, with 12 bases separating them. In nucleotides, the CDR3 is TGCGCCAGCAGCCAGACAGGTGGCTACAATGAGCAGTTCTTC. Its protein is CASSQTGGYNEQFF.

The CDR3 DNA reads TGTGCCAGCTCACCAGCAGGTAACAATGAGCAGTTCTTC. This sequence encodes CASSPAGNNEQFF. The chain links TRBV18 to TRBJ2-1; D is uncertain. CDR1 is KGHSH and CDR2 is LQKENI in the germline V gene. This CDR3 region has 13 residues. Deletions cut 2 bases from V and 5 bases from J, with 7 bases between.

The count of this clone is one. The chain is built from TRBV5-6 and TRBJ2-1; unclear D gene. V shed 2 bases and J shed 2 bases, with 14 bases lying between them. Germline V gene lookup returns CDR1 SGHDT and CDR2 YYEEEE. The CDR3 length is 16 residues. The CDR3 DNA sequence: TGTGCCAGCAGCTTCGACCAGACACTTACCTACAATGAGCAGTTCTTC. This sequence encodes CASSFDQTLTYNEQFF.

The CDR3 nucleotides are TGTGCCAGCGCCCAACGTTACGAGCAGTACTTC. Amino acids: CASAQRYEQYF. The chain links TRBV2 to TRBJ2-7; D ambiguous. V dropped 8 bases and J dropped 4 bases, with 9 bases sitting between them. The CDR3 loop spans 11 amino acids. Germline lookup yields CDR1 SNHLY and CDR2 FYNNEI.

The CDR3 sequence is CASSLAGQGGQPQHF. CDR3 DNA sequence: TGCGCCAGCAGCTTGGCGGGGCAGGGAGGGCAGCCCCAGCATTTT. The rearrangement uses TRBV5-1 and TRBJ1-5; possibly TRBD1 for D (5 bases). This CDR3 contains 15 residues. CDR1 and CDR2 (germline): SGHRS, YFSETQ. The V gene lost 0 bases and the J gene lost 7 bases, with 14 bases spanning the gap.

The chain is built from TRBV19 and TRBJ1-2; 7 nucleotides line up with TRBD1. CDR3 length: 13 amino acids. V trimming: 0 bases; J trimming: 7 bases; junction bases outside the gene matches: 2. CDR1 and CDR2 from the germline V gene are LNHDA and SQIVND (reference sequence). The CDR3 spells CASSIDHRGGYTF. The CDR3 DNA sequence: TGTGCCAGTAGTATAGATCACAGGGGTGGCTACACCTTC.

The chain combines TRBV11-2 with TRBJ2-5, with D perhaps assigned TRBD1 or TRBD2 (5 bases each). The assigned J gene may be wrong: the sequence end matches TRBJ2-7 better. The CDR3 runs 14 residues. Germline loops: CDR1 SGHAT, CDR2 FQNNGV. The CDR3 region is CASSFQGPSYEQYF. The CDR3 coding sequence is TGTGCCAGCAGCTTTCAGGGACCTAGCTACGAGCAGTACTTC.

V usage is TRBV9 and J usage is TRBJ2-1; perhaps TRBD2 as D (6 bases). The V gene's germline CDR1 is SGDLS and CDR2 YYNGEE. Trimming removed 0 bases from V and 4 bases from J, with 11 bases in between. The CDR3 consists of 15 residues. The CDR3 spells CASSVDWGGYNEQFF. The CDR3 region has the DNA TGTGCCAGCAGCGTAGATTGGGGAGGATACAATGAGCAGTTCTTC. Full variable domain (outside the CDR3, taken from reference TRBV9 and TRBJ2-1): DSGVTQTPKHLITATGQRVTLRCSPRSGDLSVYWYQQSLDQGLQFLIQYYNGEERAKGNILERFSAQQFPDLHSELNLSSLELGDSALYFCASSVDWGGYNEQFFGPGTRLTVL.

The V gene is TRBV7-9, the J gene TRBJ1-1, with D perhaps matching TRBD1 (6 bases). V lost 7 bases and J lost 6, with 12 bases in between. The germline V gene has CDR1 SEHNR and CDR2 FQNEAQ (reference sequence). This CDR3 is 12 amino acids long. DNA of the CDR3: TGTGCCAGCACTTCGGGGGGCGCTGAAGCTTTCTTT. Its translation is CASTSGGAEAFF.

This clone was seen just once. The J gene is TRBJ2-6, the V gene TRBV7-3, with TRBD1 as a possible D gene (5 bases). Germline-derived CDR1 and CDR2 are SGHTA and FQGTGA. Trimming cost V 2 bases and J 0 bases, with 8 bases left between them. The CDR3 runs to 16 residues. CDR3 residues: CASSLQGSSGANVLTF. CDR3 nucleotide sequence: TGTGCCAGCAGCTTACAGGGTAGCTCTGGGGCCAACGTCCTGACTTTC. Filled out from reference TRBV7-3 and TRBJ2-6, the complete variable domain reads GAGVSQTPSNKVTEKGKYVELRCDPISGHTALYWYRQSLGQGPEFLIYFQGTGAADDSGLPNDRFFAVRPEGSVSTLKIQRTERGDSAVYLCASSLQGSSGANVLTFGAGSRLTVL.

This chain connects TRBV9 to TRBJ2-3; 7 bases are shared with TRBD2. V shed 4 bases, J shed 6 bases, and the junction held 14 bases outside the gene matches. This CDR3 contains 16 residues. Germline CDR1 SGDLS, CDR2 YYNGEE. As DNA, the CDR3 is TGTGCCAGCAGCTTAAGGAATAGCGGGTCCGTGGATACGCAGTATTTT. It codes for CASSLRNSGSVDTQYF.

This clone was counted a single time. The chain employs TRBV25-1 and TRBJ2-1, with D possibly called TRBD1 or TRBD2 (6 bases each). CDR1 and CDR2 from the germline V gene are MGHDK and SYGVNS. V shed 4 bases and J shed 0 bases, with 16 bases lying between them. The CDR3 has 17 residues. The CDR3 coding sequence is TGTGCCAGCAGTGGGTTGGGGGGCCCGAGCTCCTACAATGAGCAGTTCTTC. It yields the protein CASSGLGGPSSYNEQFF.

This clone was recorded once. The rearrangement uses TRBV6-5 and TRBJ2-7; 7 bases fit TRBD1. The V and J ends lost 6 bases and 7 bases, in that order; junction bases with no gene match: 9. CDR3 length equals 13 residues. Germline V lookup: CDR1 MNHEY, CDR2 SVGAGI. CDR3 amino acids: CASRHDRAGEQYF. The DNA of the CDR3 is TGTGCCAGCAGACACGACAGGGCTGGTGAGCAGTACTTC.

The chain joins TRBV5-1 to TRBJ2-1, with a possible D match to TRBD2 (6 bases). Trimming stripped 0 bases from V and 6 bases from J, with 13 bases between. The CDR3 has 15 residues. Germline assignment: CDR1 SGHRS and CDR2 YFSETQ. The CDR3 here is CASSLGGTEVNEQFF. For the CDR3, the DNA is TGCGCCAGCAGCTTGGGTGGGACTGAAGTCAATGAGCAGTTCTTC.

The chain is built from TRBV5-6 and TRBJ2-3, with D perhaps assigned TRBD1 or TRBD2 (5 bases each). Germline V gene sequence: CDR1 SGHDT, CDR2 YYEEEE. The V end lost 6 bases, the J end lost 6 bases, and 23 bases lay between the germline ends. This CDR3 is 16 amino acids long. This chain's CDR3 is CASIEGYYTLADTQYF. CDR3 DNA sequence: TGTGCCAGCATTGAGGGGTACTACACCCTCGCGGATACGCAGTATTTT.

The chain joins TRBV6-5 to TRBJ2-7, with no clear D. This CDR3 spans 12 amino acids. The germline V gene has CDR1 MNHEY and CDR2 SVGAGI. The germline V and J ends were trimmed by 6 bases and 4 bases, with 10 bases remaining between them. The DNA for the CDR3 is TGTGCCAGCAGCTGGAACGGTTACGAGCAGTACTTC. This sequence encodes CASSWNGYEQYF.

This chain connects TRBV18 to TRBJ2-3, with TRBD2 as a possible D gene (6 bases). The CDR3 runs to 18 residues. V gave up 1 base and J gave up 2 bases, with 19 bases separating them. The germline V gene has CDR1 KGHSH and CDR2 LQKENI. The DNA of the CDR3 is TGTGCCAGCTCACCACTAATCACATTGGGAGGCGACACAGATACGCAGTATTTT. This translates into CASSPLITLGGDTDTQYF.

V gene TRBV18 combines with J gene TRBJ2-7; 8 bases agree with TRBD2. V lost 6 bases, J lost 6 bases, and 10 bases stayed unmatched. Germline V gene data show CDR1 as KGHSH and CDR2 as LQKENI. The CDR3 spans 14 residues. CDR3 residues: CASSTAGELSEQYF. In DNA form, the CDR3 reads TGTGCCAGCTCGACAGCGGGAGAACTCTCCGAGCAGTACTTC.

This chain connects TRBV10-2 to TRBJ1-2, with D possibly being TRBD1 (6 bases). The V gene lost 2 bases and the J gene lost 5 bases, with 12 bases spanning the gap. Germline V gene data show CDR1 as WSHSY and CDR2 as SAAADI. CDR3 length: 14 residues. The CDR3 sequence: CASSEAAQGYGYTF. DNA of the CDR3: TGCGCCAGCAGTGAGGCAGCACAGGGATATGGCTACACCTTC.